The rows below give T cell receptor beta chains drawn from one sample of a study of blood T cell repertoires in COVID-19. Profiled with immunoSEQ multiplex PCR; TCRdb holds only in-frame clones, not every one. The repertoire holds 65,000 to 95,000 clones, 78% seen once, with around a sixth in the top ten. The sample taken for sequencing was peripheral blood. The receptors derive from a human donor in a cohort sampled during active COVID-19. The CDR3 runs from the conserved cysteine through the conserved F or W. A D gene is named only where the DNA matches it firmly. The listing skips clone size in some rows; elsewhere it reads once, few, many or a size class.

D: NA
size: NA
V: TRBV11-3
J: TRBJ1-1
DNA: TGTGCCAGCAGCGCCGGGGGTTCCACTGAAGCTTTCTTT
CDR3: CASSAGGSTEAFF

D: NA
size: NA
V: TRBV13
J: TRBJ2-3
DNA: TGTGCCAGCAGCTCGAGGGTTAGCGGCGCAACGCAGTATTTT
CDR3: CASSSRVSGATQYF

D: TRBD1
size: few
V: TRBV5-5
J: TRBJ2-7
DNA: TGTGCCAGCAGCCTGGACAGGGGCTTCTACGAGCAGTACTTC
CDR3: CASSLDRGFYEQYF

D: NA
size: NA
V: TRBV18
J: TRBJ2-2
DNA: TGTGCCAGCTCACGGGATAGCGGAGAGGACACCGGGGAGCTGTTTTTT
CDR3: CASSRDSGEDTGELFF

D: TRBD1
size: medium-sized
V: TRBV27
J: TRBJ2-1
DNA: TGTGCCAGCAGTACGACAGGGAGTGAGCAGTTCTTC
CDR3: CASSTTGSEQFF

D: TRBD1
size: NA
V: TRBV10-3
J: TRBJ2-2
DNA: TGTGCCATCAGGAAGCTACAGGGGACCGGGGAGCTGTTTTTT
CDR3: CAIRKLQGTGELFF

D: NA
size: few
V: TRBV5-1
J: TRBJ1-1
DNA: TGCGCCAGCAGCTTGGGCCAGATGAACACTGAAGCTTTCTTT
CDR3: CASSLGQMNTEAFF

D: TRBD1
size: NA
V: TRBV19
J: TRBJ2-2
DNA: TGTGCCAGTAGTATCATGCAGGGGGACGGGCTGTTTTTT
CDR3: CASSIMQGDGLFF

D: NA
size: few
V: TRBV19
J: TRBJ1-5
DNA: TGTGCCAGTAGTACACTATGGGGAGTTCCCCAGCATTTT
CDR3: CASSTLWGVPQHF

D: NA
size: NA
V: TRBV7-8
J: TRBJ2-3
DNA: TGTGCCAGCAGCTTAGCGGGGCTCACAGATACGCAGTATTTT
CDR3: CASSLAGLTDTQYF

D: NA
size: NA
V: TRBV27
J: TRBJ1-1
DNA: TGTGCCAGCAGTTTATCCGTGCGAACTGAAGCTTTCTTT
CDR3: CASSLSVRTEAFF

D: NA
size: NA
V: TRBV5-1
J: TRBJ1-2
DNA: TGCGCCAGCAGCTTGCAGGTGGCTAACTATGGCTACACCTTC
CDR3: CASSLQVANYGYTF

D: TRBD2
size: NA
V: TRBV7-3
J: TRBJ2-3
DNA: TGTGCCAGCAGCCTCTTAGCGGGGGTCACAGATACGCAGTATTTT
CDR3: CASSLLAGVTDTQYF

D: NA
size: NA
V: TRBV28
J: TRBJ1-5
DNA: TGTGCCAGCGGGCTTCCATGGGGGGGGAGCAATCAGCCCCAGCATTTT
CDR3: CASGLPWGGSNQPQHF

D: NA
size: NA
V: TRBV7-9
J: TRBJ2-3
DNA: TGTGCCAGCAGCTTAGAAGTGATCGGTACGCAGTATTTT
CDR3: CASSLEVIGTQYF

D: NA
size: NA
V: TRBV4-1
J: TRBJ2-7
DNA: TGCGCCAGCAGCCAAGAGGGGGCTAGCGGAAAAACCTACGAGCAGTACTTC
CDR3: CASSQEGASGKTYEQYF

D: NA
size: NA
V: TRBV20-1
J: TRBJ2-1
DNA: TGCAGTGCTAGTCCGGAGGCGGGGGCCTACTTCTCCTACAATGAGCAGTTCTTC
CDR3: CSASPEAGAYFSYNEQFF

D: NA
size: NA
V: TRBV27
J: TRBJ1-1
DNA: TGTGCCAGCAGTTTCAGGCGTATCACTGAAGCTTTCTTT
CDR3: CASSFRRITEAFF

D: NA
size: NA
V: TRBV6-5
J: TRBJ1-1
DNA: TGTGCCAGCAGCCGGAACACTGAAGCTTTCTTT
CDR3: CASSRNTEAFF

D: TRBD2
size: NA
V: TRBV5-1
J: TRBJ2-3
DNA: TGCGCCAGCAGCTTCGGGACTAGCGGGGGCACAGATACGCAGTATTTT
CDR3: CASSFGTSGGTDTQYF

D: TRBD2
size: NA
V: TRBV18
J: TRBJ2-1
DNA: TGTGCCAGCTCAGCAACCGGGACTAGCGGGATAGATGAGCAGTTCTTC
CDR3: CASSATGTSGIDEQFF

D: TRBD1
size: NA
V: TRBV10-1
J: TRBJ2-6
DNA: TGCGCCAGCAACGCGGGACAGGGTTTTGGGGCCAACGTCCTGACTTTC
CDR3: CASNAGQGFGANVLTF

D: TRBD1
size: once
V: TRBV19
J: TRBJ1-6
DNA: TGTGCCAGTAGTATTGGGGGCAGGGGGTATAATTCACCCCTCCACTTT
CDR3: CASSIGGRGYNSPLHF

D: NA
size: NA
V: TRBV19
J: TRBJ2-1
DNA: TGTGCCAGTAGTCCGTGGACTCGCGAGCAGTTCTTC
CDR3: CASSPWTREQFF

D: TRBD1
size: NA
V: TRBV6-5
J: TRBJ1-6
DNA: TGTGCCAGCAGCACTACGGGACAGGGGGACTCACCCCTCCACTTT
CDR3: CASSTTGQGDSPLHF

D: NA
size: NA
V: TRBV4-1
J: TRBJ2-3
DNA: TGCGCCAGCAGCCAAGAAGTTGGAGGGGGCACAGATACGCAGTATTTT
CDR3: CASSQEVGGGTDTQYF

D: NA
size: NA
V: TRBV4-3
J: TRBJ2-4
DNA: TGCGCCAGCAGCCAACGCCCGGGATTAGCCAAAAACATTCAGTACTTC
CDR3: CASSQRPGLAKNIQYF

D: NA
size: once
V: TRBV18
J: TRBJ2-5
DNA: TGTGCCAGCTCACCACCTCCCATGGAGACCCAGTACTTC
CDR3: CASSPPPMETQYF

D: TRBD1
size: few
V: TRBV12-5
J: TRBJ2-5
DNA: TGTGCTAGTGGTTCCCCCGGGACAGGGGGTCTCCAGGAGACCCAGTACTTC
CDR3: CASGSPGTGGLQETQYF

D: NA
size: NA
V: TRBV11-2
J: TRBJ2-3
DNA: TGTGCCAGCAGCTTCGGGAGTATTGCAGATACGCAGTATTTT
CDR3: CASSFGSIADTQYF

D: TRBD2
size: NA
V: TRBV5-6
J: TRBJ2-6
DNA: TGTGCCAGCAGCTCCGGACTAGCGGGGCTTCTCTCTGGGGCCAACGTCCTGACTTTC
CDR3: CASSSGLAGLLSGANVLTF

D: TRBD2
size: NA
V: TRBV6-2/TRBV6-3
J: TRBJ2-1
DNA: TGTGCCAGCAGTTACTCCGCTAGCGGGAGCTACTACAATGAGCAGTTCTTC
CDR3: CASSYSASGSYYNEQFF

D: NA
size: NA
V: TRBV7-9
J: TRBJ1-2
DNA: TGTGCCAGCAGCATCGTGGCGGGGGAAGGCTACACCTTC
CDR3: CASSIVAGEGYTF

D: TRBD1
size: NA
V: TRBV10-1
J: TRBJ1-2
DNA: TGCGCCAGCACCGAGGGGACAGAATATGGCTACACCTTC
CDR3: CASTEGTEYGYTF

D: TRBD1
size: NA
V: TRBV5-1
J: TRBJ1-2
DNA: TGCGCCAGCAGCGTAACCGGGACAGGGACCTATGGCTACACCTTC
CDR3: CASSVTGTGTYGYTF

D: NA
size: NA
V: TRBV5-6
J: TRBJ2-3
DNA: TGTGCCAGCAGCTTGCTAGACCGCACAGATACGCAGTATTTT
CDR3: CASSLLDRTDTQYF

D: TRBD2
size: NA
V: TRBV19
J: TRBJ2-3
DNA: TGTGCCAGTAGTCCTAGCGGTCTACGCACAGATACGCAGTATTTT
CDR3: CASSPSGLRTDTQYF

D: TRBD1
size: NA
V: TRBV30
J: TRBJ2-7
DNA: TGTGCCTGGAGAGAATACAGGGGGCTCCCCGGGGAGCAGTACTTC
CDR3: CAWREYRGLPGEQYF

D: NA
size: few
V: TRBV5-4
J: TRBJ1-2
DNA: TGTGCCAGCAGCTCCGTTCCTCGGGATGGCTACACCTTC
CDR3: CASSSVPRDGYTF

D: TRBD1
size: NA
V: TRBV11-2
J: TRBJ1-2
DNA: TGTGCCAGCAGCTCCGCGACAGGGACTAACTATGGCTACACCTTC
CDR3: CASSSATGTNYGYTF

D: NA
size: NA
V: TRBV25-1
J: TRBJ2-3
DNA: TGTGCCAGCCGTGGGCGGAGCACAGATACGCAGTATTTT
CDR3: CASRGRSTDTQYF

D: TRBD1
size: NA
V: TRBV4-3
J: TRBJ1-4
DNA: TGCGCCAGCAGCCAAGATGGTGGACAGGGGAATGAAAAACTGTTTTTT
CDR3: CASSQDGGQGNEKLFF

D: NA
size: NA
V: TRBV21-1
J: TRBJ1-1
DNA: TGTGCCAGCAGCCCAAAAGGCTGCAGGGGTGACACTGAAGCTTTCTTT
CDR3: CASSPKGCRGDTEAFF

D: NA
size: NA
V: TRBV19
J: TRBJ2-7
DNA: TGTGCCAGTAGTGGTTTTGGCAGCGCCTACGAGCAGTACTTC
CDR3: CASSGFGSAYEQYF

D: TRBD1
size: NA
V: TRBV27
J: TRBJ2-1
DNA: TGTGCCAGCAGTTCTCGACAGGGGCCCACTTCCTACAATGAGCAGTTCTTC
CDR3: CASSSRQGPTSYNEQFF

D: TRBD2
size: medium-sized
V: TRBV2
J: TRBJ2-3
DNA: TGTGCCAGCAGTGACCTAGCGGGGGACCACACAGATACGCAGTATTTT
CDR3: CASSDLAGDHTDTQYF

D: TRBD1
size: once
V: TRBV18
J: TRBJ1-2
DNA: TGTGCCAGCTCGCAGGGGGTGCTCCCGGATGGCTACACCTTC
CDR3: CASSQGVLPDGYTF

D: TRBD1
size: NA
V: TRBV24-1
J: TRBJ1-1
DNA: TGTGCCACCAGTGGGACAGGGATTGAAGCTTTCTTT
CDR3: CATSGTGIEAFF

D: NA
size: NA
V: TRBV2
J: TRBJ1-5
DNA: TGTGCCAGCAGGACGGGGAATCAGCCCCAGCATTTT
CDR3: CASRTGNQPQHF

D: NA
size: NA
V: TRBV12-3/TRBV12-4
J: TRBJ2-1
DNA: TGTGCCACCCGGGAGATTAGTGAGCAGTTCTTC
CDR3: CATREISEQFF

D: TRBD2
size: NA
V: TRBV4-1
J: TRBJ2-3
DNA: TGCGCCAGCAGTCAAACCTTTAGCGGGGGGGCCACAGATACGCAGTATTTT
CDR3: CASSQTFSGGATDTQYF

D: NA
size: NA
V: TRBV28
J: TRBJ1-6
DNA: TGTGCCAGCAGTTTACCCCTGACAGGAATTAATAATTCACCCCTCCACTTT
CDR3: CASSLPLTGINNSPLHF

D: TRBD1
size: NA
V: TRBV10-3
J: TRBJ2-3
DNA: TGTGCCATCAGCAATACAGGGGTCGGTACAGATACGCAGTATTTT
CDR3: CAISNTGVGTDTQYF

D: NA
size: few
V: TRBV9
J: TRBJ2-3
DNA: TGTGCCAGCAGCGTAGTTGGTCTAGCTGGGGATACGCAGTATTTT
CDR3: CASSVVGLAGDTQYF

D: NA
size: NA
V: TRBV5-1
J: TRBJ1-1
DNA: TGCGCCAGCAGCTTGGGACAGCCAGGGCATGGTGAAGCTTTCTTT
CDR3: CASSLGQPGHGEAFF

D: TRBD1
size: NA
V: TRBV5-5
J: TRBJ1-5
DNA: TGTGCCAGCAGCCCAAAACCGGGACAGGGGAATCAGCCCCAGCATTTT
CDR3: CASSPKPGQGNQPQHF